This TCR beta chain was observed in a study of breast tumors, draining lymph nodes, adjacent tissues. Study-wide findings and caveats: Compared with basal-like, luminal-like tumors shared significantly more repertoire with nontumor tissue. The lymph node origin of tumor T cells was framed as consistent with a hypothesis, not demonstrated.

About this clonotype itself: Its antigen is undetermined.

Samples came from axillary lymph nodes draining the breast cancer. TCRdb fed the multiplex PCR reads into MiXCR, producing one record per CDR3 protein. The repertoire holds about 230,000 distinct CDR3 sequences, roughly 30% seen once, with roughly 1.3% in the top ten. Per the germline V gene, CDR1 is SGHRS and CDR2 is YFSETQ. The CDR3 spans 15 residues. Trimming at V came to 0 bases and at J to 5 bases, leaving 6 bases not matched to a gene. This receptor was identified in a female donor with breast cancer. Some clones in this sample may be carry-over from other donors' samples. Sequencing input: axillary lymph node tissue. The rearrangement links TRBV5-1 to TRBJ2-7, with 9 bases that match TRBD2. The CDR3, as DNA: TGCGCCAGCAGCTTGGGCCTAGCGGGAATCAACGAGCAGTACTTC. This translates into CASSLGLAGINEQYF. The whole variable domain, filled in from reference TRBV5-1 and TRBJ2-7, reads KAGVTQTPRYLIKTRGQQVTLSCSPISGHRSVSWYQQTPGQGLQFLFEYFSETQRNKGNFPGRFSGRQFSNSRSEMNVSTLELGDSALYLCASSLGLAGINEQYFGPGTRLTVT.